The 11 T cell receptor beta chains below come from one sample, sequenced in a study of CD8 T cells in ankylosing spondylitis. MiXCR, applied by TCRdb to the 5' RACE reads, yields one record per CDR3 protein. The table lists about 250,000 distinct CDR3 sequences, 20% to 30% of them singletons. Sequencing was carried out using blood, either unsorted or a sorted T cell fraction (not recorded which). The receptors stem from a male donor with ankylosing spondylitis or in good health (not recorded which).

A few counts support this clonotype. The CDR3 region is CSARRGLTRRDTQYF. The CDR3 region has the DNA TGCAGTGCCCGGCGAGGGCTAACCAGACGAGATACGCAGTATTTT. The gene calls are TRBV20-1 and TRBJ2-3, with a possible D match to TRBD2 (5 bases). This CDR3 has 15 residues. CDR1 is DFQATT, CDR2 SNEGSKA, per germline (reference sequence). V was shortened by 6 bases and J by 5 bases, with 21 bases between the two germline ends.

J is TRBJ2-2 and V is TRBV7-3, with 8 bases aligning to TRBD2. This CDR3 spans 16 amino acids. Germline loops: CDR1 SGHTA, CDR2 FQGTGA. V lost 3 bases and J lost 2; bases outside the gene matches: 5. The CDR3 DNA reads TGTGCCAGCAGCTTCCGGGGGGGCCAAAACACCGGGGAGCTGTTTTTT. It is translated as CASSFRGGQNTGELFF.

This clonotype was seen many times. The V call is TRBV5-6, the J call TRBJ2-3; 7 bases map to TRBD1. From germline, CDR1 is SGHDT and CDR2 YYEEEE. The CDR3 runs 16 residues. Trimming removed 3 bases from V and 0 bases from J; junction bases left unmatched: 7. The CDR3 loop reads CASSWTGQPSTDTQYF. CDR3 sequence (DNA): TGTGCCAGCAGCTGGACGGGACAGCCTAGCACAGATACGCAGTATTTT.

V usage is TRBV20-1 and J usage is TRBJ1-2, with D uncertain. The CDR3 loop spans 15 amino acids. The V end was cut by 6 bases, the J end by 4 bases, with 21 bases between. Germline V CDR1 and CDR2: DFQATT, SNEGSKA (reference sequence). The CDR3 loop is CSAPHAATLGYGYTF. CDR3 bases: TGCAGTGCCCCCCATGCAGCCACGCTAGGCTATGGCTACACCTTC.

This rearrangement joins TRBV30 to TRBJ1-6; possibly TRBD1 for D (5 bases). The germline V gene has CDR1 GTSNPN and CDR2 SVGIG (reference sequence). Trimming pared 2 bases from V and 10 bases from J, leaving 18 bases between. The length of the CDR3 is 15 residues. The CDR3 nucleotides read TGTGCCTGGAGTACCGGGACCTTTCGTGGGTCACCCCTCCACTTT. As protein: CAWSTGTFRGSPLHF.

There are a few counts of this clonotype. This sequence joins TRBV6-5 and TRBJ2-1, with 7 bases that match TRBD2. With 0 bases clipped from V and 4 bases from J, the junction kept 9 bases outside the gene matches. The CDR3 has 17 residues. Germline CDR1 is MNHEY and CDR2 is SVGAGI. CDR3 nucleotide sequence: TGTGCCAGCAGTTACTCTGGTCCGGGACTAACATACAATGAGCAGTTCTTC. Encoded protein: CASSYSGPGLTYNEQFF.

This clonotype was seen at least ten times. The rearrangement links TRBV5-1 to TRBJ2-1, with 8 bases identical to TRBD2. CDR1 SGHRS and CDR2 YFSETQ come from the germline V gene. With V trimmed by 1 base and J by 0 bases, 6 bases remained unmatched. The CDR3 is 17 amino acids. CDR3 amino acids: CASSLLSGGSSYNEQFF. The CDR3 DNA sequence: TGCGCCAGCAGCTTGTTATCGGGGGGGAGCTCCTACAATGAGCAGTTCTTC.

The CDR3 protein is CASSEYIGGKETQYF. CDR3 DNA sequence: TGTGCCAGCAGTGAATATATTGGTGGGAAAGAGACCCAGTACTTC. The rearrangement uses TRBV25-1 and TRBJ2-5; D remains ambiguous. The CDR3 has 15 residues. Looked up from germline, CDR1 is MGHDK and CDR2 is SYGVNS. With 0 bases removed from V and 3 bases from J, the gap between germline ends came to 11 bases. Filled out from reference TRBV25-1 and TRBJ2-5, the complete variable domain reads EADIYQTPRYLVIGTGKKITLECSQTMGHDKMYWYQQDPGMELHLIHYSYGVNSTEKGDLSSESTVSRIRTEHFPLTLESARPSHTSQYLCASSEYIGGKETQYFGPGTRLLVL.

This clonotype was seen only once. V gene TRBV28 combines with J gene TRBJ2-3; possibly TRBD1 for D (6 bases). Trimming shortened V by 3 bases and J by 5 bases, and 9 bases separated the two germline ends. The CDR3 length is 13 residues. Looked up from germline, CDR1 is MDHEN and CDR2 is SYDVKM. In DNA form, the CDR3 reads TGTGCCAGCAGTTTCCGGACAGAAGATACGCAGTATTTT. Translation gives CASSFRTEDTQYF.

The chain carries TRBV20-1 and TRBJ2-2; D not certain. CDR1 DFQATT and CDR2 SNEGSKA come from the germline V gene (reference sequence). The CDR3 covers 13 residues. The germline V and J ends were trimmed by 0 bases and 9 bases, with 11 bases remaining between them. CDR3 in amino acids: CSARDGRVRELFF. Written as DNA, the CDR3 is TGCAGTGCTAGAGATGGAAGGGTTCGGGAGCTGTTTTTT.

The V call is TRBV7-9, the J call TRBJ2-3; the D gene is possibly TRBD1 (5 bases). This CDR3 is built from 14 residues. V lost 5 bases and J 2 bases, leaving 11 bases between the germline ends. Germline CDR1 SEHNR, CDR2 FQNEAQ (reference sequence). CDR3 loop: CASSADRDTDTQYF. The CDR3 DNA follows: TGTGCCAGCAGCGCCGACAGAGACACAGATACGCAGTATTTT.